This is a list of T cell receptor beta chains from one sample in a study of beta chain features in type 1 diabetes. TCRdb keeps only in-frame clones here, not all; method: immunoSEQ multiplex PCR. Here the sample spans 500,000 to 650,000 clones, roughly an eighth being singletons. The material sequenced was naive CD4+ T cells from blood. Receptors originate from a man in his thirties or forties with type 1 diabetes. Each CDR3 is given with its conserved first and last residue. A D gene is named only where the DNA matches it firmly. Clone size, where shown, is once, few, many, or a class for clones that have expanded.

v_call,clone_size,j_call,d_call,cdr3_aa,cdr3_nt
TRBV7-2,few,TRBJ2-5,NA,CASSLNREETQYF,TGTGCCAGCAGCTTAAACAGGGAAGAGACCCAGTACTTC
TRBV28,NA,TRBJ2-1,TRBD1,CASRLGQGYNEQFF,TGTGCCAGCAGGCTCGGACAGGGCTACAATGAGCAGTTCTTC
TRBV2,few,TRBJ2-5,TRBD2,CASSAGTKQETQYF,TGTGCCAGCAGCGCCGGGACTAAGCAAGAGACCCAGTACTTC
TRBV28,few,TRBJ2-5,NA,CASSLATLETQYF,TGTGCCAGCAGTTTAGCCACGCTCGAGACCCAGTACTTC
TRBV28,NA,TRBJ2-3,NA,CASSRRADTQYF,TGTGCCAGCAGTCGGAGGGCAGATACGCAGTATTTT
TRBV2,NA,TRBJ2-1,NA,CASTLRYNEQLF,TGTGCCAGCACCCTCCGTTACAATGAGCAGCTCTTC
TRBV4-3,few,TRBJ1-2,NA,CASSQGNINYGYTF,TGCGCCAGCAGCCAAGGGAACATTAACTATGGCTACACCTTC
TRBV19,few,TRBJ2-7,NA,CASSPRGNEQYF,TGTGCCAGTAGTCCCCGAGGGAACGAGCAGTACTTC
TRBV16,few,TRBJ1-2,NA,CASSQFREESGYTF,TGTGCCAGCAGCCAATTCAGGGAGGAAAGCGGCTACACCTTC
TRBV5-1,few,TRBJ2-7,TRBD1,CASSQGQASDEQYF,TGCGCCAGCAGCCAGGGACAGGCTAGCGACGAGCAGTACTTC
TRBV10-3,NA,TRBJ2-2,TRBD1,CAISGTGTGELFF,TGTGCCATCAGTGGGACAGGCACCGGGGAGCTGTTTTTT
TRBV7-2,NA,TRBJ2-1,TRBD2,CASSLVGLAGPQFF,TGTGCCAGCAGCTTAGTAGGGCTAGCGGGCCCCCAGTTCTTC
TRBV18,few,TRBJ1-2,NA,CASSPGGSHYGYTF,TGTGCCAGCTCACCCGGGGGCTCCCACTATGGCTACACCTTC
TRBV28,few,TRBJ1-4,NA,CASSLVGANVKLFF,TGTGCCAGCAGTTTAGTTGGAGCGAACGTTAAACTGTTTTTT
TRBV2,NA,TRBJ1-4,NA,CASTLGRGGEKLFF,TGTGCCAGCACCTTGGGCAGGGGCGGTGAAAAACTGTTTTTT
TRBV13,NA,TRBJ1-5,NA,CASSLRGGQGNQPQHF,TGTGCCAGCAGCTTAAGGGGGGGCCAGGGGAATCAGCCCCAGCATTTT
TRBV7-9,few,TRBJ2-1,TRBD2,CASSSSPSGAYNEQFF,TGTGCCAGCAGCTCGTCCCCTAGCGGGGCGTACAATGAGCAGTTCTTC
TRBV18,few,TRBJ2-7,NA,CASSLDFTYEQYF,TGTGCCAGCTCCCTCGACTTTACCTACGAGCAGTACTTC
TRBV7-9,few,TRBJ1-6,NA,CASSLRGTDSPLHF,TGTGCCAGCAGCTTAAGGGGGACTGATTCACCCCTCCACTTT
TRBV11-2,few,TRBJ2-1,TRBD1,CASSPRVGQGYNEQFF,TGTGCCAGCAGCCCGCGCGTCGGACAGGGCTACAATGAGCAGTTCTTC
TRBV6-5,few,TRBJ2-2,NA,CANRDINTGELFF,TGTGCCAACCGGGACATTAACACCGGGGAGCTGTTTTTT
TRBV6-5,few,TRBJ2-2,TRBD1,CASSYYRGNTGELFF,TGTGCCAGCAGTTACTACAGGGGGAACACCGGGGAGCTGTTTTTT
TRBV7-9,many,TRBJ2-7,NA,CASSFTGEQYF,TGTGCCAGCAGCTTTACAGGAGAGCAGTACTTC
TRBV5-1,NA,TRBJ1-1,NA,CASSLAGKAAFF,TGCGCCAGCAGCTTGGCGGGCAAGGCCGCTTTCTTT
TRBV9,NA,TRBJ1-6,TRBD1,CASSVGPGTGGMYGNSPLHF,TGTGCCAGCAGCGTGGGGCCCGGGACAGGGGGCATGTATGGTAATTCACCCCTCCACTTT
TRBV29-1,NA,TRBJ1-3,NA,CSVLHGGANSGNTIYF,TGCAGCGTCCTCCACGGGGGGGCTAACTCTGGAAACACCATATATTTT
TRBV19,NA,TRBJ1-5,TRBD1,CASSTPPGGQPQHF,TGTGCCAGTAGTACCCCTCCAGGGGGTCAGCCCCAGCATTTT
TRBV7-8,few,TRBJ1-6,NA,CASSLTVRAWNSPLHF,TGTGCCAGCAGCTTAACGGTCAGGGCTTGGAATTCACCCCTCCACTTT
TRBV7-2,NA,TRBJ1-5,NA,CASSSGGFKDQPQHF,TGTGCCAGCAGCTCCGGGGGGTTTAAGGACCAGCCCCAGCATTTT
TRBV7-9,NA,TRBJ1-1,NA,CASSLQGNTEAFF,TGTGCCAGCAGCTTACAGGGAAACACTGAAGCTTTCTTT
TRBV11-2,NA,TRBJ1-3,NA,CASSLDTTLQGSGNTIYF,TGTGCCAGCAGCTTGGATACTACCCTACAGGGATCTGGAAACACCATATATTTT
TRBV6-5,NA,TRBJ1-2,TRBD1,CASRARQGHGYTF,TGTGCCAGCAGAGCTAGACAGGGACATGGCTACACCTTC
TRBV2,NA,TRBJ1-5,NA,CASSGDGGRQPQHF,TGTGCCAGCAGTGGCGACGGAGGAAGGCAGCCCCAGCATTTT
TRBV9,NA,TRBJ2-2,TRBD2,CASSDGLAGRTGELFF,TGTGCCAGCAGCGACGGACTAGCGGGTCGCACCGGGGAGCTGTTTTTT
TRBV6-5,few,TRBJ1-1,NA,CASSEDRNTEAFF,TGTGCCAGCAGTGAAGACAGGAACACTGAAGCTTTCTTT
TRBV5-1,few,TRBJ2-7,TRBD2,CASSPGLAGVEQYF,TGCGCCAGCAGCCCTGGACTAGCGGGGGTCGAGCAGTACTTC
TRBV7-8,few,TRBJ2-1,TRBD2,CASRRTSGGSYNEQFF,TGTGCCAGCCGGCGGACTAGCGGGGGATCCTACAATGAGCAGTTCTTC
TRBV30,once,TRBJ1-6,NA,CAWSRPGTANSPLHF,TGTGCCTGGAGCAGGCCGGGGACCGCAAATTCACCCCTCCACTTT
TRBV7-2,NA,TRBJ1-2,TRBD1,CASSSPGQGAYGYTF,TGTGCCAGCAGCTCGCCGGGACAGGGGGCATATGGCTACACCTTC